A single count supports the clone carrying this T cell receptor (beta chain). Some clones are missing from TCRdb's copy, which holds only in-frame ones; the method was immunoSEQ multiplex PCR. The sample contains roughly 260,000 clones, 75% to 95% of which appear only once. The CDR3 spans 12 residues. Germline CDR1 reads LGHDT; CDR2 reads YNNKEL (reference sequence). V lost 4 bases to trimming and J lost 4 bases, with 5 bases between them. Ages ranged from about 18 to 90 years, with residence in 24 US areas. Which cohort a participant joined came from the clinical history participants gave. Two negative PCRs, clearance, or symptom resolution had been documented for recovered Cohort 3 donors. The data were obtained in a study of blood T cell repertoires in COVID-19. Study-level information: In each case, the material was cDNA or gDNA derived from T cells, B-cell-depleted T cells, or PBMCs.

The receptor was derived from a woman aged 18 to 35 who had recovered from COVID-19. The chain links TRBV3-1 (or the pseudogene TRBV3-2) to TRBJ1-3; no definite D call. The sequencing sample was made of PBMCs or T cells enriched from blood (not recorded which). In DNA form, the CDR3 reads TGTGCCAGCAGCCCCCAGGGAAACACCATATATTTT. It translates to CASSPQGNTIYF.